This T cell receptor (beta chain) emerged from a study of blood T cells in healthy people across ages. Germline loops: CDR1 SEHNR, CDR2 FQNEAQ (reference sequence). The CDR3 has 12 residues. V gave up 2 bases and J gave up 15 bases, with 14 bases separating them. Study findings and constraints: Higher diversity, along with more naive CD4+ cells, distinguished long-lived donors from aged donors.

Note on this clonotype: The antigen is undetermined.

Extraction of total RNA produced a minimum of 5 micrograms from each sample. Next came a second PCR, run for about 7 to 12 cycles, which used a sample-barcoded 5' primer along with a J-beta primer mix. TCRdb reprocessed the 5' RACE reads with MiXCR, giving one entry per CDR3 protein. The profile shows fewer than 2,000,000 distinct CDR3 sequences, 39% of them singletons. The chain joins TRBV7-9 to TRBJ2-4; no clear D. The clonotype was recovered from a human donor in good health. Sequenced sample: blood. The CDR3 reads CASSLSSEQTYF. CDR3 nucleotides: TGTGCCAGCAGCTTATCCTCAGAGCAAACGTACTTC.